This paragraph reports one T cell receptor beta chain. Here immunoSEQ multiplex PCR was the method, and the copy in TCRdb shows in-frame clones only, minus some. This table holds approximately 53,000 clones, 90% found once. This sample was included in a study of blood T cell repertoires in COVID-19. Study-wide background: Collection of acute and convalescent COVID-19 samples took place in the United States, Italy and Spain. PBMCs, B-cell-depleted T cells, or T cells were the source of the cDNA or gDNA that made up the material.

The sequenced material came from peripheral blood. This sequence originates from an elderly woman with acute or convalescent COVID-19.

The CDR3 here is CASSSGGGSNQPQHF. The CDR3 DNA reads as TGTGCCAGCAGCTCCGGGGGGGGAAGCAATCAGCCCCAGCATTTT. The rearrangement uses TRBV28 and TRBJ1-5; D is possibly TRBD1 (5 bases). The CDR3 consists of 15 residues. Germline assignment: CDR1 MDHEN and CDR2 SYDVKM. The V gene lost 6 bases and the J gene lost 1 base, with 13 bases spanning the gap. The full variable domain, rest sourced from reference TRBV28 and TRBJ1-5, is DVKVTQSSRYLVKRTGEKVFLECVQDMDHENMFWYRQDPGLGLRLIYFSYDVKMKEKGDIPEGYSVSREKKERFSLILESASTNQTSMYLCASSSGGGSNQPQHFGDGTRLSIL.